This TCR beta chain comes out of a study of T cell responses to AZD1222 COVID-19 vaccine. Study-wide findings and caveats: Increased Spike-specific TCR breadth and depth were observed after two AZD1222 doses. Sampling captured repertoires only after the peak T cell response. Reports indicate that nearly half of spike-specific TCRs are directed at unmutated variant regions. Vaccine-associated CD4 TCRs ranged over spike, dominating at 160-218 and 743-854.

V was clipped by 6 bases and J by 5 bases; unmatched bases: 17. The CDR3 consists of 17 residues. From germline, CDR1 is LGHNA and CDR2 YSLEER. Generated by immunoSEQ multiplex PCR, the TCRdb table keeps only in-frame clones and is missing some. The sample lists about 140,000 clones; roughly 93% were seen once. On this clone itself: Its target is not known.

The receptor was derived from an adult in good health. The chain is built from TRBV4-3 and TRBJ1-2; 8 nucleotides align to TRBD1. Here the sequenced sample was peripheral blood, taken on day 0 of MenACWY control vaccination. The CDR3 spells CASRASTAGGIGYGYTF. Here the CDR3 DNA reads TGCGCCAGCAGGGCTTCCACAGCAGGGGGCATCGGGTATGGCTACACCTTC.